The next 6 T cell receptor beta chains were all read from a single sample in a study of response to subunit inactivated influenza vaccine. TCRdb reprocessed the RT-PCR reads via MiXCR and lists one record per CDR3 protein. The sample has around 790,000 distinct CDR3 sequences, over 20% seen once; the top ten hold about 9.4%. The material sequenced was PBMCs from blood, taken around 5 days after vaccination. All receptors come from a man over 45 who received an inactivated influenza vaccine.

CDR3 sequence reads: CASRPGQGRSGANVLTF. CDR3 nucleotides: TGTGCCAGCAGACCGGGACAGGGCCGTTCTGGGGCCAACGTCCTGACTTTC. V gene TRBV11-2 combines with J gene TRBJ2-6; 9 bases align to TRBD1. The germline gives CDR1 SGHAT, CDR2 FQNNGV. Losses at the gene ends were 6 bases for V and 1 base for J; bases not matched to a gene: 7. The CDR3 extends over 17 amino acids.

The chain couples TRBV29-1 to TRBJ1-2, with D unclear. The CDR3 sequence is 11 residues long. Trimming removed 7 bases from V and 8 bases from J, with 14 bases in between. CDR1 is SQVTM and CDR2 is ANQGSEA in the germline V gene. CDR3 DNA: TGCAGCGCCAAGGGTCAACAAGGCTACACCTTC. Protein: CSAKGQQGYTF.

The V call is TRBV5-1, the J call TRBJ2-3; D gene ambiguous. Germline CDR1 SGHRS, CDR2 YFSETQ. The CDR3 consists of 15 residues. The germline V and J ends were trimmed by 0 bases and 3 bases, with 11 bases remaining between them. CDR3 in DNA: TGCGCCAGCAGCTTGGCCGGTCTGGAGACAGATACGCAGTATTTT. Translating gives CASSLAGLETDTQYF.

The J gene is TRBJ1-5, the V gene TRBV7-9, with D perhaps TRBD1 (5 bases). The length of the CDR3 is 15 residues. CDR1 is SEHNR and CDR2 is FQNEAQ in the germline V gene (reference sequence). Deletions cut 2 bases from V and 7 bases from J, with 15 bases between. CDR3 region: CASSLTPTVWQPQHF. The CDR3 coding sequence is TGTGCCAGCAGCTTAACGCCGACAGTCTGGCAGCCCCAGCATTTT. The complete variable domain, with remaining parts taken from reference TRBV7-9 and TRBJ1-5, reads DTGVSQNPRHKITKRGQNVTFRCDPISEHNRLYWYRQTLGQGPEFLTYFQNEAQLEKSRLLSDRFSAERPKGSFSTLEIQRTEQGDSAMYLCASSLTPTVWQPQHFGDGTRLSIL.

The V call is TRBV15, the J call TRBJ1-1, with TRBD1 identical over 7 bases. V gave up 1 base and J gave up 9 bases; unmatched junction bases: 2. The V gene's germline CDR1 is LNHNV and CDR2 YYDKDF (reference sequence). CDR3 length: 12 residues. CDR3 protein: CATSRGQGKAFF. The CDR3, as DNA: TGTGCCACCAGCAGAGGACAGGGCAAAGCTTTCTTT. The full variable domain, its missing parts supplied by reference TRBV15 and TRBJ1-1, is DAMVIQNPRYQVTQFGKPVTLSCSQTLNHNVMYWYQQKSSQAPKLLFHYYDKDFNNEADTPDNFQSRRPNTSFCFLDIRSPGLGDTAMYLCATSRGQGKAFFGQGTRLTVV.

This clonotype has ten or more counts. The genes are TRBV29-1 and TRBJ2-1; D not certain. The germline gives CDR1 SQVTM, CDR2 ANQGSEA. The CDR3 runs 12 residues. V lost 3 bases and J 4 bases, leaving 7 bases between the germline ends. The CDR3 protein is CSVDNSYNEQFF. The CDR3 DNA reads TGCAGCGTTGACAACAGTTACAATGAGCAGTTCTTC.